This T cell receptor (beta chain) was sequenced for a study of post-analysis software for immune sequencing data. Study-wide results and limits: TRBV5-6, TRBV5-1 and TRBV20-1 were among 4 or 5 TRBV segments more frequent in patients than controls.

Unique molecular identifiers were carried by the TCR beta cDNA libraries. TCRdb reprocessed the PCR reads via MiXCR and lists one record per CDR3 protein. Among a few hundred thousand distinct CDR3 sequences, around 36% were seen once, and the ten largest hold under 7%. The germline gives CDR1 MGHRA, CDR2 YSYEKL. The CDR3 is made up of 16 amino acids. Turning to this clonotype: The antigen remains undetermined.

This clonotype was obtained from a girl aged 2 to 17 with multiple sclerosis. The V gene is TRBV4-1, the J gene TRBJ2-5, with D perhaps given as TRBD1 or TRBD2 (6 bases each). The J call is doubtful: the DNA matches TRBJ2-1 better. Sequences were obtained from blood. The DNA for the CDR3 is TGCGCCAGCAGCCAAGATAGGGGGGCAGACCAAGAGACCCAGTTCTTC. Amino acid sequence: CASSQDRGADQETQFF.